This T cell receptor beta chain was sequenced for a study of cytomegalovirus exposure and HLA in healthy donors. The PCR employed 60 Vbeta primers together with 13 Jbeta primers. The repertoire was sequenced with immunoSEQ multiplex PCR; TCRdb's copy has only in-frame clones and lacks some. The data contain roughly 40,000 clones, 81% of them singletons. This clone was counted a single time. Its antigen is unknown. General observations from the study: In an earlier analysis, in 587 donors, most V segments appeared productive either ~87% or ~30% of the time. Association of approximately 16,000 TCR beta sequences with HLA alleles was found at 0.05 false discovery rate in a later analysis. Testing in vitro showed a few CMV-associated chains specific for CMV antigens.

The CDR3 runs to 15 residues. With 3 bases removed from V and 0 bases from J, the gap between germline ends came to 9 bases. Looked up from germline, CDR1 is MNHNS and CDR2 is SASEGT. Sequencing input: PBMCs. This clonotype originated in a middle-aged man in good health and CMV-seronegative. The chain links TRBV6-1 to TRBJ1-3, with D uncertain. CDR3 DNA: TGTGCCAGCAGTGATAACGGGTCCTCTGGAAACACCATATATTTT. It specifies CASSDNGSSGNTIYF.